These T cell receptor beta chains were read from a single sample in a study of T-cell reconstitution after alpha-beta-depleted transplantation in children. Using its own MiXCR run on the PCR reads, TCRdb lists one record per CDR3 protein. The sample has 250,000 to 300,000 distinct CDR3 sequences; 10% are singletons. The sequencing used PBMCs, collected before TCRalphabeta/CD19-depleted stem cell transplant. These receptors originate from a boy in the first two years of life with acute myeloid leukemia, due to receive a stem cell transplant. CDR3s include the opening cysteine and the closing phenylalanine or tryptophan. A D gene is named only where the DNA matches it firmly. Clone size is stated in some rows and not others, as once, few, many or a class when expanded.

j_call clone_size v_call cdr3_length d_call cdr3_aa cdr3_nt
TRBJ2-1 - TRBV7-7 13 - CASSPGHYNEQFF TGTGCCAGCAGCCCGGGTCATTACAATGAGCAGTTCTTC
TRBJ2-3 many TRBV7-9 15 TRBD1 CASSFTGGFTDTQYF TGTGCCAGCAGCTTCACAGGGGGCTTCACAGATACGCAGTATTTT
TRBJ2-1 many TRBV14 17 TRBD2 CASSQEASGRPWDEQFF TGTGCCAGCAGCCAAGAGGCTAGCGGGAGGCCTTGGGATGAGCAGTTCTTC
TRBJ2-7 many TRBV7-9 14 - CASSVDGGAYEQYF TGTGCCAGCAGCGTCGACGGGGGTGCGTACGAGCAGTACTTC
TRBJ2-5 few TRBV12-3/TRBV12-4 13 - CATVRDGQETQYF TGTGCCACCGTGAGGGACGGCCAAGAGACCCAGTACTTC
TRBJ1-3 many TRBV7-8 13 - CASRQGGGNTIYF TGTGCCAGCAGGCAGGGTGGTGGAAACACCATATATTTT
TRBJ2-1 many TRBV28 13 TRBD2 CASSLGTINEQFF TGTGCCAGCAGTTTAGGGACTATCAATGAGCAGTTCTTC
TRBJ2-1 many TRBV5-1 16 - CASSLGLSSSYNEQFF TGCGCCAGCAGCTTGGGACTCTCGAGCTCCTACAATGAGCAGTTCTTC
TRBJ2-5 - TRBV12-3/TRBV12-4 14 - CASNRGAYQETQYF TGTGCCAGTAACCGGGGGGCCTACCAAGAGACCCAGTACTTC
TRBJ2-4 many TRBV5-1 11 - CASKGGDIQYF TGCGCCAGCAAAGGTGGGGACATTCAGTACTTC
TRBJ1-5 few TRBV19 17 TRBD1 CASSIDPHRGRNQPQHF TGTGCCAGTAGTATAGATCCCCACAGGGGACGCAATCAGCCCCAGCATTTT
TRBJ2-7 many TRBV12-3/TRBV12-4 13 - CASSLGRSYEQYF TGTGCCAGCAGTTTGGGACGCTCCTACGAGCAGTACTTC
TRBJ2-3 - TRBV20-1 11 - CSGSGTDTQYF TGCAGTGGCAGCGGCACAGATACGCAGTATTTT
TRBJ1-1 many TRBV6-5 13 - CASKSTANTEAFF TGTGCCAGCAAAAGCACAGCGAACACTGAAGCTTTCTTT
TRBJ2-2 few TRBV7-3 15 - CASSLGGPDTGELFF TGTGCCAGCAGCTTAGGAGGCCCCGACACCGGGGAGCTGTTTTTT
TRBJ2-7 many TRBV7-8 14 TRBD1 CASSLGQAVGEQYF TGTGCCAGCAGCTTGGGACAGGCCGTGGGGGAGCAGTACTTC
TRBJ1-1 - TRBV7-3 16 - CASSATEGGMNTEAFF TGTGCCAGCAGCGCTACGGAGGGGGGCATGAACACTGAAGCTTTCTTT
TRBJ2-4 many TRBV11-2 16 TRBD1 CASSHDRVLAKNIQYF TGTGCCAGCAGCCACGACAGGGTGCTAGCCAAAAACATTCAGTACTTC
TRBJ2-7 many TRBV28 15 - CASSLSQGRAYEQYF TGTGCCAGCAGTTTAAGCCAGGGGCGGGCTTACGAGCAGTACTTC
TRBJ2-1 many TRBV4-1 16 TRBD2 CASSQEGLAGVNEQFF TGCGCCAGCAGCCAAGAAGGGCTAGCGGGAGTTAATGAGCAGTTCTTC
TRBJ2-5 many TRBV9 13 - CASSVGISETQYF TGTGCCAGCAGCGTAGGCATCTCGGAGACCCAGTACTTC
TRBJ1-2 many TRBV5-1 11 - CASSGTDGYTF TGCGCCAGCAGCGGGACGGATGGCTACACCTTC
TRBJ2-7 many TRBV10-3 14 TRBD1 CAISPGQSSYEQYF TGTGCCATATCCCCGGGACAGAGCTCCTACGAGCAGTACTTC
TRBJ2-1 many TRBV5-1 15 TRBD2 CASSLAGGARTEQFF TGCGCCAGCAGCTTGGCCGGGGGGGCCCGGACTGAGCAGTTCTTC
TRBJ2-3 many TRBV4-3 14 - CASSQGDGTDTQYF TGCGCCAGCAGCCAAGGAGACGGCACAGATACGCAGTATTTT
TRBJ2-7 many TRBV5-1 14 - CASSETGPRGEQYF TGCGCCAGCAGCGAAACAGGGCCGAGGGGCGAGCAGTACTTC
TRBJ1-5 - TRBV12-3/TRBV12-4 16 TRBD1 CASSLDRGRGNQPQHF TGTGCCAGCAGTCTGGACAGGGGGCGAGGCAATCAGCCCCAGCATTTT
TRBJ2-4 many TRBV7-8 17 - CASSLAVGLIAKNIQYF TGTGCCAGCAGCTTAGCGGTGGGGCTGATAGCCAAAAACATTCAGTACTTC
TRBJ1-1 many TRBV5-1 14 - CASSWEGRRPEAFF TGCGCCAGCAGCTGGGAGGGGCGCAGGCCGGAAGCTTTCTTT
TRBJ2-6 - TRBV6-4 15 TRBD1 CASSPQGTGANVLTF TGTGCCAGCAGTCCACAGGGGACTGGGGCCAACGTCCTGACTTTC
TRBJ2-3 many TRBV4-3 15 TRBD2 CASSRGLAGEETQYF TGCGCCAGCAGCCGGGGACTAGCGGGAGAAGAGACGCAGTATTTT
TRBJ1-4 few TRBV7-9 14 TRBD1 CASSFGTGDEKLFF TGTGCCAGCAGCTTTGGGACAGGGGATGAAAAACTGTTTTTT
TRBJ2-1 many TRBV12-3/TRBV12-4 15 TRBD2 CASSLSLAGDNEQFF TGTGCCAGCAGTTTATCGTTAGCGGGGGACAATGAGCAGTTCTTC
TRBJ2-2 once TRBV5-1 16 - CASSLRGRINTGELFF TGCGCCAGCAGCTTGCGAGGCAGGATCAACACCGGGGAGCTGTTTTTT
TRBJ2-2 many TRBV5-1 15 - CASSLDRENTGELFF TGCGCCAGCAGCTTGGACAGGGAGAACACCGGGGAGCTGTTTTTT
TRBJ1-1 - TRBV7-9 14 TRBD1 CASSFGQGDTEAFF TGTGCCAGCAGCTTTGGACAGGGGGACACTGAAGCTTTCTTT
TRBJ2-1 many TRBV5-1 15 - CASSLVGGRDNEQFF TGCGCCAGCAGCTTGGTCGGGGGCCGTGACAATGAGCAGTTCTTC
TRBJ2-7 few TRBV19 13 - CASSAAGSYEQYF TGTGCCAGTAGTGCTGCGGGAAGCTACGAGCAGTACTTC
TRBJ1-6 - TRBV11-2 13 - CAGSLDGNSPLHF TGTGCCGGCAGCTTAGATGGGAATTCACCCCTCCACTTT
TRBJ2-2 many TRBV24-1 14 - CATTRAPNTGELFF TGTGCCACCACCAGGGCCCCGAACACCGGGGAGCTGTTTTTT
TRBJ2-4 few TRBV7-2 15 TRBD1 CASSRDREVKNIQYF TGTGCCAGCAGCCGGGACAGGGAAGTCAAAAACATTCAGTACTTC
TRBJ1-5 many TRBV7-2 14 - CASSVGTLNQPQHF TGTGCCAGCAGCGTTGGGACACTGAATCAGCCCCAGCATTTT
TRBJ1-1 few TRBV11-3 11 - CASSSSVEAFF TGTGCCAGCAGCTCCTCGGTCGAAGCTTTCTTT
TRBJ1-4 - TRBV18 14 - CASRESATNEKLFF TGTGCCAGCAGAGAGTCCGCAACTAATGAAAAACTGTTTTTT
TRBJ2-7 many TRBV25-1 13 - CASSGTAPYEQYF TGTGCCAGCAGTGGGACAGCCCCCTACGAGCAGTACTTC
TRBJ1-3 - TRBV18 15 - CASSPLETSGNTIYF TGTGCCAGCTCACCGCTAGAGACCTCTGGAAACACCATATATTTT
TRBJ2-5 many TRBV30 20 TRBD1 CAWSGDRPLSPGRVKETQYF TGTGCCTGGAGTGGGGACAGACCCCTTTCACCGGGACGGGTAAAAGAGACCCAGTACTTC
TRBJ2-7 many TRBV6-1 14 - CASSEQEEPYEQYF TGTGCCAGCAGTGAACAGGAGGAACCCTACGAGCAGTACTTC
TRBJ1-1 many TRBV6-1 14 TRBD1 CASTLRDRDTEAFF TGTGCCAGCACCCTCCGGGACAGGGACACTGAAGCTTTCTTT
TRBJ2-6 many TRBV5-1 15 - CASNERGSGANVLTF TGCGCCAGCAATGAAAGGGGCTCTGGGGCCAACGTCCTGACTTTC
TRBJ2-7 many TRBV20-1 13 - CSSSTETSYEQYF TGCAGTTCCTCGACAGAAACTTCCTACGAGCAGTACTTC
TRBJ1-2 - TRBV7-3 17 - CASSLRMHDSLGYGYTF TGTGCCAGCAGCTTAAGGATGCATGACTCTCTCGGCTATGGCTACACCTTC
TRBJ2-7 - TRBV4-3 14 - CASSQEMAVYEQYF TGCGCCAGCAGCCAAGAAATGGCGGTCTACGAGCAGTACTTC
TRBJ2-3 - TRBV29-1 15 TRBD1 CSALGGQGGGDTQYF TGCAGCGCCCTAGGGGGACAGGGGGGGGGGGATACGCAGTATTTT